Below are 31 T cell receptor beta chains sequenced from a single sample in a study of blood T cell repertoires in COVID-19 (dated by TCRdb to 2018 to 2021). Receptor libraries were prepared by the immunoSEQ multiplex PCR assay. In its TCRdb copy, this immuneACCESS table keeps in-frame sequences only and misses some clones. Where compared with another copy, unresolved V genes explain less than half of these, and the others have no known cause. Recorded for this sample are 300,000 to 450,000 clones; 88% of them occurred a single time. 1.2% of the sample is held by the ten biggest clonotypes. The sequencing input was PBMCs or T cells enriched from blood (not recorded which). The receptors here all came from a young woman who had recovered from COVID-19.

The V call is TRBV7-3, the J call TRBJ2-7, with D perhaps matching TRBD2 (5 bases). V lost 4 bases and J lost 2, with 12 bases in between. The germline V gene encodes CDR1 SGHTA and CDR2 FQGTGA. There are 14 residues in the CDR3. DNA of the CDR3: TGTGCCAGCAGCTCCTCCGGGGTTACCTACGAGCAGTACTTC. Translation: CASSSSGVTYEQYF.

This clone has just one count. V is TRBV12-3 or TRBV12-4 and J is TRBJ1-2; no firm D call. The CDR3 spans 13 residues. V was clipped by 1 base and J by 2 bases, with 5 bases between them. The CDR3 loop reads CASSLGANYGYTF. Written as DNA, the CDR3 is TGTGCCAGCAGTTTAGGGGCAAACTATGGCTACACCTTC.

The V call is TRBV19, the J call TRBJ2-1, with 9 bases aligning to TRBD1. From germline, CDR1 is LNHDA and CDR2 SQIVND (reference sequence). The junction had 13 bases not matched to a gene; V was cut back by 5 bases and J by 8 bases. CDR3 length: 16 residues. The CDR3 reads CASSRRVGTGTDEQFF. The CDR3 nucleotides read TGTGCCAGTAGTCGGCGGGTCGGGACAGGGACGGATGAGCAGTTCTTC. The entire variable domain, with the rest obtained from reference TRBV19 and TRBJ2-1, is as follows: DGGITQSPKYLFRKEGQNVTLSCEQNLNHDAMYWYRQDPGQGLRLIYYSQIVNDFQKGDIAEGYSVSREKKESFPLTVTSAQKNPTAFYLCASSRRVGTGTDEQFFGPGTRLTVL.

This chain joins TRBV4-3 and TRBJ1-1; D unresolved. CDR1 is LGHNA and CDR2 is YSLEER in the germline V gene. Trimming shortened V by 0 bases and J by 3 bases, and 8 bases separated the two germline ends. This CDR3 has 14 amino acids. The CDR3 bases are TGCGCCAGCAGCCAAGAGAGGCGACACACTGAAGCTTTCTTT. This translates into CASSQERRHTEAFF.

V and J are TRBV29-1 and TRBJ1-2; weak D call: TRBD1 (6 bases). Deletions cut 6 bases from V and 2 bases from J, with 10 bases between. Germline lookup yields CDR1 SQVTM and CDR2 ANQGSEA. The CDR3 consists of 12 residues. The CDR3, as DNA: TGCAGCGTGGGGGCCCCGAACTATGGCTACACCTTC. Translated, it gives CSVGAPNYGYTF.

With respect to this clone: The same CDR3 arises from other DNA sequences in this sample as well. The rearrangement links TRBV7-6 to TRBJ1-1, with 7 positions matching TRBD1. The length of the CDR3 is 15 residues. Losses at the gene ends were 5 bases for V and 0 bases for J; bases not matched to a gene: 6. CDR1 is SGHVS, CDR2 FNYEAQ, per germline. The DNA of the CDR3 is TGTGCCAGCAGCCCTAGACAGGGTCTGAACACTGAAGCTTTCTTT. Translated, it gives CASSPRQGLNTEAFF.

This sequence joins TRBV7-9 and TRBJ2-1; 7 bases are a match to TRBD1. Germline lookup yields CDR1 SEHNR and CDR2 FQNEAQ (reference sequence). J gave up 3 bases and V 5 bases, and 7 bases lay outside the gene matches. CDR3 length: 15 amino acids. CDR3 residues: CASSAAGTDYNEQFF. In nucleotides, the CDR3 is TGTGCCAGCAGCGCGGCCGGGACAGACTACAATGAGCAGTTCTTC.

The chain couples TRBV5-1 to TRBJ1-2; perhaps TRBD1 as D (6 bases). The V gene lost 1 base and the J gene lost 3 bases, with 13 bases spanning the gap. Germline CDR1 is SGHRS and CDR2 is YFSETQ. CDR3 length equals 15 residues. The CDR3 DNA sequence: TGCGCCAGCAGCTTGTCGGGGGGCGTTCACTATGGCTACACCTTC. Translation gives CASSLSGGVHYGYTF.

V and J are TRBV5-8 and TRBJ1-1; 7 bases are a match to TRBD1. Germline V CDR1 and CDR2: SGHTS, YDEGEE. The CDR3 extends over 19 amino acids. After removal of 1 base from V and 4 bases from J, the junction contained 19 bases not matched to a gene. The CDR3 reads CASSLLANRGAGRGTEAFF. DNA of the CDR3: TGTGCCAGCAGCTTGTTGGCGAACAGGGGCGCAGGGCGGGGCACTGAAGCTTTCTTT.

This clone has more than one count but fewer than ten. The chain employs TRBV30 and TRBJ1-4; unclear D gene. Germline CDR1 and CDR2: GTSNPN and SVGIG (reference sequence). The CDR3 runs 14 residues. V lost 3 bases to trimming and J lost 5 bases, with 13 bases between them. CDR3 protein: CAWSPVTNNEKLFF. CDR3 in DNA: TGTGCCTGGAGCCCAGTTACAAACAATGAAAAACTGTTTTTT.

This rearrangement joins TRBV7-9 to TRBJ2-3, with TRBD2 as a possible D gene (6 bases). The CDR3 extends over 17 amino acids. Germline V gives CDR1 SEHNR, CDR2 FQNEAQ (reference sequence). V was pared by 2 bases and J by 2 bases, with 17 bases between. The CDR3 reads CASSLIWSGTDTDTQYF. As DNA, the CDR3 is TGTGCCAGCAGCTTAATATGGTCGGGGACTGACACAGATACGCAGTATTTT.

This clone was seen a handful of times. The chain is built from TRBV19 and TRBJ1-6; TRBD1 agrees at 7 bases. The CDR3 runs 15 residues. Losses at the gene ends were 6 bases for V and 9 bases for J; bases not matched to a gene: 11. Germline CDR1 and CDR2: LNHDA and SQIVND (reference sequence). The CDR3 nucleotides read TGTGCCAGTAGAAAAACGACAGGGTCGGCTTCACCCCTCCACTTT. Encoded protein: CASRKTTGSASPLHF. Variable domain in full (rest from reference TRBV19 and TRBJ1-6): DGGITQSPKYLFRKEGQNVTLSCEQNLNHDAMYWYRQDPGQGLRLIYYSQIVNDFQKGDIAEGYSVSREKKESFPLTVTSAQKNPTAFYLCASRKTTGSASPLHFGNGTRLTVT.

The genes are TRBV6-2 or TRBV6-3 and TRBJ1-4; perhaps TRBD1 as D (5 bases). Germline V CDR1 and CDR2: MNHEY, SVGEGT. Trimming took 0 bases from V and 6 from J, leaving 8 bases between them. The CDR3 sequence is 14 residues long. The CDR3 DNA is TGTGCCAGCAGTTACTCCTGGGGGGATGAAAAACTGTTTTTT. It yields the protein CASSYSWGDEKLFF.

The chain employs TRBV6-5 and TRBJ1-5, with 7 bases matching TRBD1. The V segment lost 6 bases and the J segment 5 bases; nucleotides outside the gene matches: 4. CDR1 MNHEY and CDR2 SVGAGI come from the germline V gene. CDR3 length equals 13 residues. This chain's CDR3 is CASRRQGDQPQHF. The CDR3 region has the DNA TGTGCCAGCAGGCGACAGGGCGATCAGCCCCAGCATTTT.

This clone was recorded once. This chain joins TRBV18 and TRBJ1-1; the match to TRBD1 covers 7 bases. The CDR3 consists of 18 residues. Germline values: CDR1 KGHSH, CDR2 LQKENI. Trimming removed 5 bases from V and 1 base from J; junction bases left unmatched: 16. CDR3 protein: CASSGTTYSTGRNTEAFF. CDR3 DNA sequence: TGTGCCAGCTCAGGAACAACATACTCGACAGGGCGGAACACTGAAGCTTTCTTT.

Concerning this clone itself: A junction end diverges from the germline sequence, so it may reflect a read error. This chain uses TRBV7-7 with TRBJ2-5; 9 nucleotides agree with TRBD1. The CDR3 consists of 15 residues. CDR1 SSHAT and CDR2 FNYEAQ come from the germline V gene (reference sequence). CDR3 region: CASSLDRGLQETQYF. The CDR3 nucleotides read TGTGCTAGCAGCTTGGACAGGGGACTTCAAGAGACCCAGTACTTC.

The CDR3 DNA follows: TGTGCCAGTAGTATCGGCCGGGTGAACACTGAAGCTTTCTTT. This gives the protein CASSIGRVNTEAFF. The chain combines TRBV19 with TRBJ1-1; D uncertain. The CDR3 contains 14 residues. V was clipped by 3 bases and J by 0 bases, with 8 bases between them. CDR1 is LNHDA, CDR2 SQIVND, per germline (reference sequence).

This sequence joins TRBV29-1 and TRBJ1-1, with D possibly being TRBD1 (5 bases). V lost 5 bases to trimming and J lost 1 base, with 8 bases between them. CDR3 size: 12 residues. Germline assignment: CDR1 SQVTM and CDR2 ANQGSEA. In DNA, the CDR3 is TGCAGCGTTACAAGGGGGAACACTGAAGCTTTCTTT. Encoded protein: CSVTRGNTEAFF.

This clone was detected only once. Other DNA sequences in this specimen translate into the identical CDR3. The chain links TRBV6-5 to TRBJ1-1; unclear D gene. The CDR3 totals 13 residues. V was shortened by 5 bases and J by 2 bases, with 9 bases between the two germline ends. Germline assignment: CDR1 MNHEY and CDR2 SVGAGI. The CDR3 sequence is CASSRGRNTEAFF. Written as DNA, the CDR3 is TGTGCCAGCAGTAGAGGCCGAAACACTGAAGCTTTCTTT.

The chain employs TRBV4-1 and TRBJ1-2; D may be TRBD1 (5 bases). The CDR3 contains 15 residues. Trimming removed 6 bases from V and 4 bases from J, with 18 bases in between. Germline values: CDR1 MGHRA, CDR2 YSYEKL. The CDR3 bases are TGCGCCAGCAGGACTGGGGCCTCCGCCACCTATGGCTACACCTTC. It is translated as CASRTGASATYGYTF.

This clone was detected only once. V gene TRBV6-5 combines with J gene TRBJ2-1, with 8 bases identical to TRBD1. Germline lookup yields CDR1 MNHEY and CDR2 SVGAGI. V shed 2 bases and J 5 bases; nucleotides not matched to a gene: 8. There are 16 residues in the CDR3. The CDR3: CASSYRRTGHDNEQFF. For the CDR3, the DNA is TGTGCCAGCAGTTACCGTCGGACAGGGCACGACAATGAGCAGTTCTTC.

This rearrangement joins TRBV18 to TRBJ2-3, with 14 bases that match TRBD2. The CDR3 totals 17 residues. Germline CDR1 KGHSH, CDR2 LQKENI. The junction had 5 bases not matched to a gene; V was cut back by 5 bases and J by 1 base. CDR3 DNA sequence: TGTGCCAGCTCATCTCCGGGACTAGCGGGGGGCACAGATACGCAGTATTTT. Residues: CASSSPGLAGGTDTQYF.

The chain combines TRBV6-5 with TRBJ1-6, with D uncertain. CDR3 length equals 13 residues. V was clipped by 2 bases and J by 8 bases, with 7 bases between them. Germline V gene sequence: CDR1 MNHEY, CDR2 SVGAGI. CDR3 nucleotides: TGTGCCAGCAGTTACGTAGCTGATTCACCCCTCCACTTT. Its protein is CASSYVADSPLHF.

The rearrangement joins TRBV6-2 or TRBV6-3 to TRBJ2-3; 7 bases agree with TRBD1. The V segment lost 7 bases and the J segment 5 bases; nucleotides outside the gene matches: 6. Germline V gene data show CDR1 as MNHEY and CDR2 as SVGEGT. The CDR3 runs 13 residues. Here the CDR3 reads CASIPRGLDTQYF. In DNA form, the CDR3 reads TGTGCCAGCATCCCTAGGGGGCTAGATACGCAGTATTTT.

DNA for the CDR3: TGTGCCAGTACAGGGGCCTACGAGCAGTACTTC. As protein: CASTGAYEQYF. The V call is TRBV5-6, the J call TRBJ2-7, with 7 positions matching TRBD1. V lost 8 bases and J lost 2; bases outside the gene matches: 1. The CDR3 length is 11 residues. Germline V gene data show CDR1 as SGHDT and CDR2 as YYEEEE.

V usage is TRBV15 and J usage is TRBJ2-5; D not certain. There are 12 residues in the CDR3. The germline V and J ends were trimmed by 1 base and 3 bases, with 3 bases remaining between them. Germline V lookup: CDR1 LNHNV, CDR2 YYDKDF (reference sequence). The CDR3 is CATSRVEETQYF. The DNA of the CDR3 is TGTGCCACCAGCAGAGTCGAAGAGACCCAGTACTTC.

This clone was observed a single time. This rearrangement joins TRBV3-1 (or the pseudogene TRBV3-2) to TRBJ2-2, with TRBD2 as a possible D gene (5 bases). Germline V CDR1 and CDR2: LGHDT, YNNKEL (reference sequence). V was pared by 1 base and J by 0 bases, with 6 bases between. The length of the CDR3 is 15 residues. CDR3 DNA sequence: TGTGCCAGCAGCCAAGGGAGGTCGAACACCGGGGAGCTGTTTTTT. It translates to CASSQGRSNTGELFF.

The rearrangement joins TRBV7-2 to TRBJ2-1, with 7 bases lining up with TRBD1. The V gene end was trimmed by 5 bases and the J gene end by 5 bases; junction bases not matched to a gene: 9. There are 15 residues in the CDR3. The germline V gene has CDR1 SGHTA and CDR2 FQGNSA. For the CDR3, the DNA is TGTGCCAGCAGCCTGGACAGGTTCGGGCACAATGAGCAGTTCTTC. This encodes CASSLDRFGHNEQFF.

The chain carries TRBV7-9 and TRBJ2-5; D might be TRBD2 (6 bases). The CDR3 length is 15 residues. Trimming stripped 5 bases from V and 5 bases from J, with 18 bases between. Looked up from germline, CDR1 is SEHNR and CDR2 is FQNEAQ (reference sequence). The CDR3 DNA is TGTGCCAGCAGCCTAGGTGGAGGGGCTCCGGAGACCCAGTACTTC. Translation: CASSLGGGAPETQYF.

The rearrangement uses TRBV27 and TRBJ2-2; TRBD2 aligns across 16 bases. The CDR3 is 19 residues long. CDR1 and CDR2 from the germline V gene are MNHEY and SMNVEV (reference sequence). With V trimmed by 1 base and J by 2 bases, 4 bases remained unmatched. The CDR3 DNA reads TGTGCCAGCAGTTTATGGGGACTAGCGGGGGGGCATAACACCGGGGAGCTGTTTTTT. The encoded protein is CASSLWGLAGGHNTGELFF.

This clone was observed a few times. V and J are TRBV19 and TRBJ1-2; D may be TRBD1 (5 bases). Trimming stripped 4 bases from V and 8 bases from J, with 20 bases between. The germline V gene has CDR1 LNHDA and CDR2 SQIVND (reference sequence). The CDR3 runs to 15 residues. Here the CDR3 DNA reads TGTGCCAGTAGTAAGATGACCGGCCCAGGGTACGGCTACACCTTC. Amino acid sequence: CASSKMTGPGYGYTF.